A single sample is the source of the 25 T cell receptor beta chains below, sequenced in a study of beta chain features in type 1 diabetes. Isolated RNA was reverse transcribed in full, so expressed TCRB transcripts were sequenced. Some clones are missing from TCRdb's copy, which holds only in-frame ones; the method was immunoSEQ multiplex PCR. The sample includes under 550,000 clones, roughly 10% of them seen just once. The sequenced material came from naive CD4+ T cells from blood. The receptors were sampled from a young woman in good health.

This clone was recorded a few times. CDR3 sequence: CASFSSNEQFF. CDR3 nucleotide sequence: TGTGCCAGTTTTTCGAGCAATGAGCAGTTCTTC. The rearrangement links TRBV19 to TRBJ2-1; D remains unclear. The V and J ends lost 8 bases and 6 bases respectively, with 8 bases between them. Germline V gives CDR1 LNHDA, CDR2 SQIVND (reference sequence). This CDR3 is 11 amino acids long.

J is TRBJ2-7 and V is TRBV13; TRBD1 aligns across 7 bases. V gave up 5 bases and J gave up 2 bases; unmatched junction bases: 9. Germline assignment: CDR1 PRHDT and CDR2 FYEKMQ (reference sequence). The CDR3 spans 15 residues. The CDR3 reads CASSRSGTVPYEQYV. Written as DNA, the CDR3 is TGTGCCAGCAGCAGATCCGGGACAGTACCCTACGAGCAGTACGTC.

This clone was seen only a few times. V gene TRBV29-1 combines with J gene TRBJ2-1, with 9 nucleotides matching TRBD1. Germline loops: CDR1 SQVTM, CDR2 ANQGSEA. The trim removed 2 bases at V and 6 bases at J, leaving 2 bases unmatched. The CDR3 spans 13 residues. CDR3 DNA: TGCAGCGTTGAAAGGGGACAGGGCAATGAGCAGTTCTTC. This codes for CSVERGQGNEQFF.

Only a few counts were recorded for this clone. Sequence at one end of the junction differs from germline and may be a read error. The chain recombines TRBV7-7 with TRBJ2-2, with D possibly being TRBD1 (5 bases). In germline, CDR1 is SSHAT, CDR2 FNYEAQ (reference sequence). The CDR3 runs to 15 residues. CDR3 sequence reads: CASSLVQGDTGELFF. CDR3 nucleotides: TGTGCTAGCAGCTTAGTTCAGGGCGACACCGGGGAGCTGTTTTTT. Full variable domain (missing parts from reference TRBV7-7 and TRBJ2-2): GAGVSQSPRYKVTKRGQDVTLRCDPISSHATLYWYQQALGQGPEFLTYFNYEAQPDKSGLPSDRFSAERPEGSISTLTIQRTEQRDSAMYRCASSLVQGDTGELFFGEGSRLTVL.

The chain uses TRBV7-2 and TRBJ2-5; 8 nucleotides line up with TRBD1. V lost 8 bases, J lost 5 bases, and 7 bases stayed unmatched. CDR1 is SGHTA and CDR2 is FQGNSA in the germline V gene. This CDR3 is built from 13 residues. The CDR3 region has the DNA TGTGCCAGCGGACAGGGTTCGACGGAGACCCAGTACTTC. Translation: CASGQGSTETQYF.

The chain uses TRBV9 and TRBJ2-5, with 9 bases aligning to TRBD2. V trimming: 6 bases; J trimming: 7 bases; junction bases outside the gene matches: 7. CDR1 SGDLS and CDR2 YYNGEE come from the germline V gene. This CDR3 comprises 13 residues. The chain's CDR3 is CASTPAGGGTQYF. The DNA for the CDR3 is TGTGCCAGCACTCCAGCGGGGGGTGGGACCCAGTACTTC.

The chain has TRBV25-1 and TRBJ1-2; D perhaps matches TRBD1 (6 bases). Germline V gene lookup returns CDR1 MGHDK and CDR2 SYGVNS. The CDR3 has 12 amino acids. Trimming stripped 8 bases from V and 7 bases from J, with 14 bases between. CDR3 protein: CASAGQVGGYTF. As DNA, the CDR3 is TGTGCCAGCGCGGGACAAGTCGGTGGCTACACCTTC.

The V and J genes are TRBV29-1 and TRBJ1-2, with 10 bases matching TRBD1. The CDR3 consists of 13 residues. Trimming cost V 6 bases and J 6 bases; bases outside gene matches: 7. Germline lookup yields CDR1 SQVTM and CDR2 ANQGSEA. The DNA for the CDR3 is TGCAGCGTGTTAACCGGGACAGGGGATGGCTACACCTTC. Translated: CSVLTGTGDGYTF.

This chain connects TRBV6-6 to TRBJ2-1, with a possible D match to TRBD1 (6 bases). The germline V gene encodes CDR1 MNHNY and CDR2 SVGAGI (reference sequence). The CDR3 sequence is 13 residues long. V lost 5 bases, J lost 7 bases, and 12 bases lay in between. The CDR3 is CASSLTRGNEQFF. As DNA, the CDR3 is TGTGCCAGCAGTCTTACTAGGGGGAATGAGCAGTTCTTC.

This clone came up a few times. The chain links TRBV6-6 to TRBJ2-7, with 7 bases fitting TRBD1. The CDR3 contains 14 residues. The germline CDR1 and CDR2 sequences are MNHNY and SVGAGI (reference sequence). With V trimmed by 4 bases and J by 3 bases, 6 bases remained unmatched. CDR3 protein: CASSSVGTVYEQYV. DNA of the CDR3: TGTGCCAGCAGTTCTGTCGGGACAGTCTACGAGCAGTACGTC.

This clone was counted only a few times. Other DNA sequences in the sample encode the same CDR3. The rearrangement uses TRBV9 and TRBJ2-3; D is undetermined. Germline V lookup: CDR1 SGDLS, CDR2 YYNGEE. Deletions cut 4 bases from V and 3 bases from J, with 6 bases between. The CDR3 is 12 amino acids. CDR3 residues: CASSPDTDTQYF. Written as DNA, the CDR3 is TGTGCCAGCAGCCCCGATACAGATACGCAGTATTTT.

CDR3 in amino acids: CASSIAGGRVDEQYF. In nucleotides, the CDR3 is TGTGCCAGCAGCATTGCGGGGGGCCGAGTGGACGAGCAGTACTTC. This chain links TRBV7-9 with TRBJ2-7; TRBD2 matches 8 bases. Germline CDR1 SEHNR, CDR2 FQNEAQ (reference sequence). The CDR3 is made up of 15 amino acids. Losses at the gene ends were 5 bases for V and 5 bases for J; bases not matched to a gene: 11.

A few counts support this clone. The chain joins TRBV27 to TRBJ2-7, with TRBD1 matching 7 bases. After removal of 5 bases from V and 7 bases from J, the junction contained 14 bases not matched to a gene. Germline V lookup: CDR1 MNHEY, CDR2 SMNVEV (reference sequence). The CDR3 totals 15 residues. The CDR3 coding sequence is TGTGCCAGCAGTCCACGTCGGGACAGTGAAGGGGAGCAGTACTTC. Translation gives CASSPRRDSEGEQYF.

The chain is built from TRBV10-3 and TRBJ1-5, with D unclear. Germline V CDR1 and CDR2: ENHRY, SYGVKD. The CDR3 is made up of 13 amino acids. V was pared by 3 bases and J by 9 bases, with 12 bases between. The CDR3 reads CAISEGPAGPQHF. The CDR3 DNA follows: TGTGCCATCAGTGAAGGACCCGCGGGGCCCCAGCATTTT.

This chain uses TRBV6-5 with TRBJ1-1, with D uncertain. The germline V gene has CDR1 MNHEY and CDR2 SVGAGI. V was clipped by 5 bases and J by 11 bases, with 18 bases between them. The CDR3 is made up of 13 amino acids. The CDR3 DNA sequence: TGTGCCAGCAGTATTAAAGCGGGAGACGGGGCTTTCTTT. Translation gives CASSIKAGDGAFF.

This chain links TRBV19 with TRBJ1-1, with 7 bases identical to TRBD1. The V and J ends lost 7 bases and 4 bases, in that order; junction bases with no gene match: 12. This CDR3 comprises 15 residues. CDR1 is LNHDA and CDR2 is SQIVND in the germline V gene (reference sequence). CDR3 sequence: CASTSPGQAGTEAFF. The CDR3 bases are TGTGCCAGTACTTCACCTGGACAGGCCGGCACTGAAGCTTTCTTT.

This chain connects TRBV9 to TRBJ2-2, with 8 nucleotides matching TRBD2. Germline lookup yields CDR1 SGDLS and CDR2 YYNGEE. The CDR3 has 14 amino acids. Trimming cost V 0 bases and J 6 bases; bases outside gene matches: 1. CDR3 loop: CASSVVAGPGELFF. The CDR3 nucleotides are TGTGCCAGCAGCGTAGTAGCGGGGCCCGGGGAGCTGTTTTTT.

J is TRBJ2-5 and V is TRBV9, with unresolved D. Trimming pared 3 bases from V and 4 bases from J, leaving 7 bases between. The CDR3 spans 12 residues. Germline V gene data show CDR1 as SGDLS and CDR2 as YYNGEE. In nucleotides, the CDR3 is TGTGCCAGCAGCGGCCGTGGAGAGACCCAGTACTTC. Its protein is CASSGRGETQYF. The full variable domain, its missing parts supplied by reference TRBV9 and TRBJ2-5, is DSGVTQTPKHLITATGQRVTLRCSPRSGDLSVYWYQQSLDQGLQFLIQYYNGEERAKGNILERFSAQQFPDLHSELNLSSLELGDSALYFCASSGRGETQYFGPGTRLLVL.

In this sample, this clone turned up a few times. This sequence joins TRBV23-1 and TRBJ2-1, with D unclear. TRBV23-1 is an open reading frame whose function is uncertain. CDR3 length: 16 residues. The germline V and J ends were trimmed by 6 bases and 6 bases, with 21 bases remaining between them. The CDR3 protein is CASSPISGATSNEQFF. CDR3 sequence (DNA): TGCGCCAGCAGCCCGATATCGGGTGCAACGAGCAATGAGCAGTTCTTC.

In this sample, this clone turned up a few times. The sample holds other DNA sequences that translate to the same CDR3. The CDR3 DNA follows: TGCAGCGTTCGGGGAGTGCTCAACTATGGCTACACCTTC. This gives the protein CSVRGVLNYGYTF. The chain carries TRBV29-1 and TRBJ1-2, with D unclear. The CDR3 loop spans 13 amino acids. Germline CDR1 SQVTM, CDR2 ANQGSEA. The germline V and J ends were trimmed by 5 bases and 2 bases, with 12 bases remaining between them.

This clone turned up a few times. Germline is not matched at one junction end, which may reflect a read error. CDR3 protein: CASRGQSYNEQFF. DNA for the CDR3: TGTGCTAGCAGGGGGCAGTCCTACAATGAGCAGTTCTTC. The chain has TRBV28 and TRBJ2-1; 8 nucleotides agree with TRBD1. This CDR3 has 13 residues. The V gene's germline CDR1 is MDHEN and CDR2 SYDVKM.

This clone was recorded a few times. The chain combines TRBV7-6 with TRBJ2-5; D is uncertain. The V end was cut by 5 bases, the J end by 4 bases, with 14 bases between. In germline, CDR1 is SGHVS, CDR2 FNYEAQ. This CDR3 is 14 amino acids long. The CDR3 DNA sequence: TGTGCCAGCAGCACCCGAAACAGCAGAGAGACCCAGTACTTC. Amino acid sequence: CASSTRNSRETQYF.

The rearrangement links TRBV4-1 to TRBJ1-1; 7 positions match TRBD1. The V segment lost 3 bases and the J segment 1 base; nucleotides outside the gene matches: 5. Germline V gene sequence: CDR1 MGHRA, CDR2 YSYEKL. The CDR3 extends over 15 amino acids. In DNA form, the CDR3 reads TGCGCCAGCAGCCATGGGACAGTGAAGAACACTGAAGCTTTCTTT. It specifies CASSHGTVKNTEAFF.

This clone was observed at least ten times. The rearrangement links TRBV7-9 to TRBJ2-7; 10 bases are a match to TRBD1. Looked up from germline, CDR1 is SEHNR and CDR2 is FQNEAQ (reference sequence). This CDR3 is 14 amino acids long. Unmatched junction bases numbered 8, after V lost 9 bases and J lost 3 bases. CDR3 amino acids: CASQSGQGFYEQYF. DNA for the CDR3: TGTGCCAGTCAGTCGGGACAGGGGTTCTACGAGCAGTACTTC.

The chain employs TRBV5-1 and TRBJ2-5, with D possibly matching TRBD2 (5 bases). V was pared by 4 bases and J by 4 bases, with 14 bases between. CDR3 length: 14 amino acids. Germline-derived CDR1 and CDR2 are SGHRS and YFSETQ. This chain's CDR3 is CASSDLASVETQYF. CDR3 in DNA: TGCGCCAGCAGCGACCTAGCATCCGTAGAGACCCAGTACTTC.